The 6 T cell receptor beta chains reported below all come from one sample, sequenced in a study of blood T cells in healthy people across ages. With a J-beta primer mix and a sample-barcoded 5' primer, a second PCR ran roughly 7 to 11 cycles. A single record per CDR3 protein comes from TCRdb applying MiXCR to the 5' RACE reads. The table records 800,000 or so distinct CDR3 sequences, roughly 25% of them present only once. The same specimen was also included in a second study, on T cells of mothers and their children.

Sequencing input: blood. Receptors were obtained from a boy aged 5-17 years in good health.

This chain joins TRBV29-1 and TRBJ1-1; D gene ambiguous. The CDR3 sequence is 11 residues long. Germline V gene sequence: CDR1 SQVTM, CDR2 ANQGSEA. Trimming removed 3 bases at V and 3 bases at J, with 5 bases between. CDR3 nucleotide sequence: TGCAGCGTTGACAGTGACACTGAAGCTTTCTTT. This gives the protein CSVDSDTEAFF.

The CDR3 spells CSASDPNEKLFF. CDR3 sequence (DNA): TGCAGTGCTTCCGACCCTAATGAAAAACTGTTTTTT. The V gene is TRBV20-1, the J gene TRBJ1-4; D is undetermined. V was trimmed by 5 bases and J by 3 bases, leaving 7 bases between them. The CDR3 is made up of 12 amino acids. The germline V gene has CDR1 DFQATT and CDR2 SNEGSKA (reference sequence).

Only a few counts were recorded for this clonotype. The rearrangement uses TRBV6-2 or TRBV6-3 and TRBJ1-5; D may be TRBD1 (5 bases). The V and J ends lost 5 bases and 6 bases respectively, with 14 bases between them. The CDR3 loop spans 14 amino acids. CDR1 is MNHEY, CDR2 SVGEGT, per germline. This chain's CDR3 is CASSRGQGTQPQHF. For the CDR3, the DNA is TGTGCCAGCAGTCGAGGGCAGGGCACTCAGCCCCAGCATTTT.

This clonotype has only a few counts. Relative to the germline gene, one junction end is altered; a read error may explain this. The DNA of the CDR3 is TGTGCCAGCGGTTTCGGGACACTCCACGAGCAGTACTTC. This translates into CASGFGTLHEQYF. This chain links TRBV27 with TRBJ2-7; weak D call: TRBD1 (6 bases). Per the germline V gene, CDR1 is MNHEY and CDR2 is SMNVEV (reference sequence). The CDR3 extends over 13 amino acids.

The chain combines TRBV12-3 or TRBV12-4 with TRBJ2-5, with 12 bases that match TRBD2. The DNA end is a closer match to TRBJ2-7, so the J assignment may be wrong. This CDR3 comprises 16 residues. CDR3 sequence reads: CASSLRWTSGKGEQYF. Here the CDR3 DNA reads TGTGCCAGCAGTTTAAGGTGGACTAGCGGGAAAGGCGAGCAGTACTTC.

The chain couples TRBV20-1 to TRBJ1-2; D is undetermined. Trimming shortened V by 0 bases and J by 0 bases, and 14 bases separated the two germline ends. The CDR3 has 16 amino acids. CDR1 is DFQATT, CDR2 SNEGSKA, per germline (reference sequence). The CDR3 sequence is CSARDAGLKANYGYTF. The DNA of the CDR3 is TGCAGTGCTAGAGACGCCGGGCTAAAGGCTAACTATGGCTACACCTTC.